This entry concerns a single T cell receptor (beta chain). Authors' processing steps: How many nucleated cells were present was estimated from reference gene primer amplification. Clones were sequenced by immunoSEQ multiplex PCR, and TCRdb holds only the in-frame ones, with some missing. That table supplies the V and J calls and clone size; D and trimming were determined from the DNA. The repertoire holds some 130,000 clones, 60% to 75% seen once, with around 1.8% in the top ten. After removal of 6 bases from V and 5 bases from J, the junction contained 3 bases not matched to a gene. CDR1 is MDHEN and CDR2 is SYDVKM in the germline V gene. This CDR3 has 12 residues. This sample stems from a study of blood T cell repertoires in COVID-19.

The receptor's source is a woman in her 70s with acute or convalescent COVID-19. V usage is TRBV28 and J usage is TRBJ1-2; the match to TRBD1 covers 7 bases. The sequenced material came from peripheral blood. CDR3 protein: CASSGTDYGYTF. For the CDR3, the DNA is TGTGCCAGCAGCGGGACAGATTATGGCTACACCTTC.